One and the same sample provided the 14 T cell receptor beta chains below, sequenced in a study of blood T cell repertoires in COVID-19. Method: immunoSEQ multiplex PCR; TCRdb's copy keeps in-frame clones and lacks some. The data hold about 190,000 clones, with roughly 90% observed a single time. Sample: peripheral blood. Receptors originate from a young man with active or convalescent COVID-19.

This clone was counted a single time. The genes are TRBV7-9 and TRBJ2-3, with 7 bases matching TRBD1. The J segment lost 0 bases and the V segment lost 6 bases, leaving 3 bases of the junction unmatched. There are 14 residues in the CDR3. Germline CDR1 SEHNR, CDR2 FQNEAQ (reference sequence). The DNA of the CDR3 is TGTGCCAGCAGGGGACAGTTAAGCACAGATACGCAGTATTTT. Its protein is CASRGQLSTDTQYF.

V usage is TRBV5-1 and J usage is TRBJ1-3; D possibly corresponds to TRBD1 (6 bases). Germline CDR1 reads SGHRS; CDR2 reads YFSETQ. The V and J ends lost 2 bases and 4 bases respectively, with 16 bases between them. The CDR3 has 16 amino acids. DNA for the CDR3: TGCGCCAGCAGCTTAGAAACAGGGACGACCGGAAACACCATATATTTT. It codes for CASSLETGTTGNTIYF. The complete variable domain, with remaining parts taken from reference TRBV5-1 and TRBJ1-3, reads KAGVTQTPRYLIKTRGQQVTLSCSPISGHRSVSWYQQTPGQGLQFLFEYFSETQRNKGNFPGRFSGRQFSNSRSEMNVSTLELGDSALYLCASSLETGTTGNTIYFGEGSWLTVV.

The chain has TRBV6-1 and TRBJ2-7, with D hard to call. Deletions cut 0 bases from V and 4 bases from J, with 16 bases between. The length of the CDR3 is 16 residues. Per the germline V gene, CDR1 is MNHNS and CDR2 is SASEGT. The CDR3 here is CASSEALGRNGYEQYF. CDR3 in DNA: TGTGCCAGCAGTGAAGCCCTGGGTAGGAACGGGTACGAGCAGTACTTC.

The count of this clone is one. Here the CDR3 reads CATTPVAGGTSGSYEQYF. The CDR3 region has the DNA TGTGCCACCACGCCTGTAGCTGGTGGGACTAGCGGATCCTACGAGCAGTACTTC. The chain joins TRBV2 to TRBJ2-7, with 11 positions matching TRBD2. Germline values: CDR1 SNHLY, CDR2 FYNNEI. The CDR3 is made up of 18 amino acids. V shed 10 bases, J shed 1 base, and the junction held 18 bases outside the gene matches.

This chain connects TRBV6-6 to TRBJ1-2; 7 positions agree with TRBD1. The CDR3 is made up of 15 amino acids. J gave up 0 bases and V 4 bases, and 5 bases lay outside the gene matches. CDR1 is MNHNY and CDR2 is SVGAGI in the germline V gene (reference sequence). CDR3 amino acids: CASSSPGQTNYGYTF. CDR3 bases: TGTGCCAGCAGTTCCCCGGGACAGACTAACTATGGCTACACCTTC.

This chain joins TRBV2 and TRBJ2-7; 8 bases match TRBD1. Unmatched junction bases numbered 11, after V lost 9 bases and J lost 4 bases. From germline, CDR1 is SNHLY and CDR2 FYNNEI. CDR3 size: 14 residues. CDR3 region: CASRPTGALYEQYF. CDR3 in DNA: TGTGCCAGTCGACCGACAGGGGCCCTATACGAGCAGTACTTC.

This clone was counted a few times. The rearrangement joins TRBV20-1 to TRBJ1-1; tentatively, D is TRBD1 (5 bases). The CDR3 contains 15 residues. V dropped 3 bases and J dropped 0 bases, with 14 bases sitting between them. Germline lookup yields CDR1 DFQATT and CDR2 SNEGSKA (reference sequence). The CDR3 sequence: CSASRDSHLNTEAFF. CDR3 in DNA: TGCAGTGCTAGTCGTGACAGCCATTTGAACACTGAAGCTTTCTTT.

This chain links TRBV7-3 with TRBJ1-1; tentative D call: TRBD1 (6 bases). The CDR3 loop spans 15 amino acids. Germline values: CDR1 SGHTA, CDR2 FQGTGA. The germline V and J ends were trimmed by 5 bases and 7 bases, with 20 bases remaining between them. DNA of the CDR3: TGTGCCAGCAGCCCAGGAAGACAGGAGCTGGGTGAAGCTTTCTTT. Amino acids: CASSPGRQELGEAFF.

This sequence joins TRBV5-1 and TRBJ2-1; 8 nucleotides agree with TRBD1. CDR3 size: 15 residues. Trimming removed 3 bases from V and 2 bases from J; junction bases left unmatched: 4. Germline V CDR1 and CDR2: SGHRS, YFSETQ. CDR3 loop: CASSYTGQAYNEQFF. In DNA form, the CDR3 reads TGCGCCAGCAGCTACACGGGACAGGCCTACAATGAGCAGTTCTTC.

The rearrangement links TRBV2 to TRBJ1-5, with 7 bases that match TRBD1. Trimming removed 3 bases from V and 11 bases from J; junction bases left unmatched: 10. Germline assignment: CDR1 SNHLY and CDR2 FYNNEI. The CDR3 spans 14 residues. The CDR3 coding sequence is TGTGCCAGCAGTGACAGGGGGGACATCTCGGCCCAGCATTTT. Translating gives CASSDRGDISAQHF.

This rearrangement joins TRBV11-1 to TRBJ2-5, with 10 bases lining up with TRBD1. Germline V gene lookup returns CDR1 SGHAT and CDR2 FQDESV (reference sequence). The trim removed 7 bases at V and 3 bases at J, leaving 8 bases unmatched. This CDR3 contains 15 residues. The CDR3 reads CASTRQGAREETQYF. The CDR3 bases are TGTGCCAGCACCCGACAGGGGGCAAGGGAAGAGACCCAGTACTTC.

This chain joins TRBV7-6 and TRBJ1-1; D ambiguous. The germline V gene has CDR1 SGHVS and CDR2 FNYEAQ. Trimming shortened V by 2 bases and J by 3 bases, and 16 bases separated the two germline ends. The CDR3 totals 16 residues. CDR3 nucleotides: TGTGCCAGCAGCTTATCGGTACCTACAGATTACACTGAAGCTTTCTTT. It translates to CASSLSVPTDYTEAFF. The whole variable domain, filled in from reference TRBV7-6 and TRBJ1-1, reads GAGVSQSPRYKVTKRGQDVALRCDPISGHVSLYWYRQALGQGPEFLTYFNYEAQQDKSGLPNDRFSAERPEGSISTLTIQRTEQRDSAMYRCASSLSVPTDYTEAFFGQGTRLTVV.

This clone was counted a few times. The chain has TRBV11-2 and TRBJ1-2; D might be TRBD1 (5 bases). Germline V lookup: CDR1 SGHAT, CDR2 FQNNGV. V lost 8 bases to trimming and J lost 3 bases, with 16 bases between them. This CDR3 contains 14 residues. The CDR3 loop reads CASAPGKVHYGYTF. CDR3 bases: TGTGCCAGCGCTCCAGGGAAAGTGCACTATGGCTACACCTTC.

Comments on this clone: This sample includes further DNA sequences coding for the same CDR3. The chain couples TRBV5-1 to TRBJ1-1; D is uncertain. Germline V gene data show CDR1 as SGHRS and CDR2 as YFSETQ. The CDR3 extends over 14 amino acids. Trimming shortened V by 0 bases and J by 3 bases, and 9 bases separated the two germline ends. The CDR3 region is CASSLGTGDTEAFF. The CDR3 DNA reads TGCGCCAGCAGCTTGGGAACCGGGGACACTGAAGCTTTCTTT.